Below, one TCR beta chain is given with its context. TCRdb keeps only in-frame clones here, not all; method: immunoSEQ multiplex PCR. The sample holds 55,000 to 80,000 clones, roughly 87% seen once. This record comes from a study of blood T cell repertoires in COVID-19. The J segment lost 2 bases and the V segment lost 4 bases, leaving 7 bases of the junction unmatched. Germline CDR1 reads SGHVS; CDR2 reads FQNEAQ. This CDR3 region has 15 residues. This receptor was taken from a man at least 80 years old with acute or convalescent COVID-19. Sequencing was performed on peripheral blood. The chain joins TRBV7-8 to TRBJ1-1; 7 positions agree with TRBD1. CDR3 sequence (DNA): TGTGCCAGCAGCTACACCGGGACAGACAACACTGAAGCTTTCTTT. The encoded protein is CASSYTGTDNTEAFF.